Following are 3 T cell receptor beta chains from one sample sequenced in a study of tumor-infiltrating lymphocytes in oesophageal squamous cell carcinoma. In TCRdb, the reads were re-called with MiXCR into one record per CDR3 protein. The sample holds roughly 11,000 distinct CDR3 sequences; 50% to 65% are singletons and the top ten take about three fifths. The sequencing input was blood. The source of these receptors is a female donor with esophageal squamous cell carcinoma.

This clonotype has at least ten counts. This chain links TRBV2 with TRBJ2-1; 15 nucleotides agree with TRBD2. V shed 6 bases, J shed 0 bases, and the junction held 6 bases outside the gene matches. Germline V gene sequence: CDR1 SNHLY, CDR2 FYNNEI. This CDR3 comprises 18 residues. The CDR3 DNA sequence: TGTGCCAGCAGCCCTGGGACTAGCGGGAGGCGCTCCTACAATGAGCAGTTCTTC. Translation: CASSPGTSGRRSYNEQFF.

By frequency in the sample, this clonotype is large. The V gene is TRBV7-3, the J gene TRBJ1-5; D gene ambiguous. From germline, CDR1 is SGHTA and CDR2 FQGTGA. The CDR3 is 17 amino acids. Trimming cost V 3 bases and J 0 bases, with 15 bases left between them. The CDR3 loop is CASSFLGLPYSNQPQHF. CDR3 DNA: TGTGCCAGCAGCTTTCTTGGGCTCCCTTATAGCAATCAGCCCCAGCATTTT.

The chain uses TRBV10-3 and TRBJ1-2, with 8 positions matching TRBD1. The V gene's germline CDR1 is ENHRY and CDR2 SYGVKD. This CDR3 is 13 amino acids long. V trimming: 4 bases; J trimming: 14 bases; junction bases outside the gene matches: 12. The CDR3 region has the DNA TGTGCCATCAGTGGACGTGACAGGGACAGGCGAACCTTC. Protein sequence: CAISGRDRDRRTF.